This TCR beta chain was observed in a study of T cells after somatic rescue of genetic block. Sequencing used immunoSEQ multiplex PCR; TCRdb keeps in-frame clones, though not all of them. The sample has roughly 70,000 clones; 92% are singletons. The length of the CDR3 is 13 residues. Trimming stripped 6 bases from V and 6 bases from J, with 15 bases between. Germline V gene lookup returns CDR1 SGHAT and CDR2 FQNNGV. The TCR originated in a man aged 40-49 years. This chain connects TRBV11-2 to TRBJ2-7, with TRBD2 as a possible D gene (6 bases). The sample comprised peripheral blood mononuclear cells (PBMCs). The CDR3 DNA sequence: TGTGCCAGCAGTCCCGGGACTCCCTCCGAGCAGTACTTC. As protein: CASSPGTPSEQYF.